This T cell receptor (beta chain) is from a study of blood T cells in healthy people across ages. Regarding the study as a whole: Naive CD4+ cells and diversity were both higher in long-lived donors than in aged donors.

Drawing of peripheral blood yielded roughly 9.3 milliliters from each donor. The study isolated at least 7 million PBMCs from each sample. PCR was performed a second time for about 7 to 11 cycles using a sample-barcoded 5' primer and a J-beta primer mix. One entry per CDR3 protein results from TCRdb running MiXCR on the 5' RACE reads. The data contain 600,000 or so distinct CDR3 sequences, around 48% of them singletons. Looked up from germline, CDR1 is SGHRS and CDR2 is YFSETQ. There are 18 residues in the CDR3. J gave up 3 bases and V 0 bases, and 9 bases lay outside the gene matches. Concerning this clonotype: Its specificity is unknown. A single base separates this from a much larger clone, so it may be a read error.

The chain employs TRBV5-1 and TRBJ2-5, with 12 bases fitting TRBD2. The clonotype comes from an elderly man in good health. Sequenced material: blood. The CDR3 sequence is CASSLGRRLAGEEETQYF. DNA for the CDR3: TGCGCCAGCAGCTTGGGGCGAAGACTAGCGGGAGAGGAAGAGACCCAGTACTTC.